Below, one T cell receptor (beta chain) is given with its context. Its antigen is not known. This specimen belongs to a study of metastatic and nonmetastatic thyroid tumors. Study overall: Blood and tumor or nodule tissue repertoires from malignant and benign thyroid patients were compared.

Not a single patient had been given any form of treatment at any point before undergoing thyroid surgery. In the original workflow: Using the CDR3 differences seen across clinicopathological groups, the authors built a distant-metastasis classifier for papillary thyroid cancer, which was meant to discriminate distant-metastatic patients. Using MiXCR, TCRdb reanalyzed the PCR reads. The V and J calls and clone size are TCRdb's, not the authors'. The data contain fewer than 40,000 clones, 25% to 35% of them seen just once; the ten biggest clones take up around 28%. Study-level results: Across blood and tumor, TCR beta diversity in malignant thyroid tumors was reportedly significantly higher than in benign nodules.

Losses at the gene ends were 5 bases for V and 7 bases for J; bases not matched to a gene: 8. The CDR3 runs 15 residues. Germline-derived CDR1 and CDR2 are LNHDA and SQIVND (reference sequence). Sequenced material: blood. The V and J genes are TRBV19 and TRBJ1-4; 9 positions match TRBD1. The sequence derives from a female donor with papillary thyroid cancer or a benign thyroid nodule (not recorded which). Some clones in this sample may be carry-over from other donors' samples. DNA for the CDR3: TGTGCCAGTAGTCTCCGGGGGACAGGGTTTGAAAAACTGTTTTTT. It codes for CASSLRGTGFEKLFF.